A selection of T cell receptor beta chains follows, all from one sample in a study of T cell changes during pregnancy in multiple sclerosis. Assay: immunoSEQ multiplex PCR; the TCRdb copy retains only in-frame clones and omits some. The table includes tens of thousands of clones, 91% detected once. Sequencing was performed on peripheral blood, taken in the second trimester of pregnancy. The source of these receptors is a female donor with multiple sclerosis, enrolled in a pregnancy study. The CDR3 runs from the conserved cysteine through the conserved F or W. The D gene is left open where the match is weak. Some rows mark clone size as missing; the rest say once, few, many or name a class of expanded clone.

J gene: TRBJ2-5; CDR3 length: 15; V gene: TRBV30; clone size: .; D gene: .; CDR3 DNA: TGTGCCTGGAGTGCCCCAGGCCGGGATCAAGAGACCCAGTACTTC; CDR3 protein: CAWSAPGRDQETQYF
J gene: TRBJ1-2; CDR3 length: 18; V gene: TRBV19; clone size: .; D gene: TRBD1; CDR3 DNA: TGTGCCAGTAGTATTGGCCCGACTGGGACAGGGGTAAACTATGGCTACACCTTC; CDR3 protein: CASSIGPTGTGVNYGYTF
J gene: TRBJ1-2; CDR3 length: 15; V gene: TRBV7-2; clone size: .; D gene: .; CDR3 DNA: TGTGCCAGCACCCGGGACACGGGATCTTCATATGGCTACACCTTC; CDR3 protein: CASTRDTGSSYGYTF
J gene: TRBJ2-7; CDR3 length: 16; V gene: TRBV18; clone size: .; D gene: TRBD1; CDR3 DNA: TGTGCCAGCTCACCACCGGACAGGGGCCCGCTATACGAGCAGTACTTC; CDR3 protein: CASSPPDRGPLYEQYF
J gene: TRBJ2-3; CDR3 length: 16; V gene: TRBV5-6; clone size: .; D gene: .; CDR3 DNA: TGTGCCAGCAGCTTGGGTTTGACGGGGAGCACAGATACGCAGTATTTT; CDR3 protein: CASSLGLTGSTDTQYF
J gene: TRBJ1-6; CDR3 length: 16; V gene: TRBV7-6; clone size: .; D gene: .; CDR3 DNA: TGTGCCAGCAGCCCGGAGGTCACGCCGGGGAATTCACCCCTCCACTTT; CDR3 protein: CASSPEVTPGNSPLHF
J gene: TRBJ1-3; CDR3 length: 16; V gene: TRBV4-2; clone size: .; D gene: TRBD1; CDR3 DNA: TGTGCCAGCAGCCAAGGTTTATCGACAGGGGGAAACACCATATATTTT; CDR3 protein: CASSQGLSTGGNTIYF
J gene: TRBJ2-7; CDR3 length: 15; V gene: TRBV6-1; clone size: .; D gene: TRBD1; CDR3 DNA: TGTGCCAGCACCATCCGAGGGACAGGGACCTACGAGCAGTACTTC; CDR3 protein: CASTIRGTGTYEQYF
J gene: TRBJ1-2; CDR3 length: 15; V gene: TRBV11-2; clone size: once; D gene: TRBD1; CDR3 DNA: TGTGCCAGCAGCTTAGACCAGGGACAGGGTGGTGGCTACACCTTC; CDR3 protein: CASSLDQGQGGGYTF
J gene: TRBJ1-2; CDR3 length: 15; V gene: TRBV25-1; clone size: .; D gene: TRBD1; CDR3 DNA: TGTGCCAGCAGTGAAGGGACAGGGCCTTGGGGAGGCTACACCTTC; CDR3 protein: CASSEGTGPWGGYTF
J gene: TRBJ2-5; CDR3 length: 16; V gene: TRBV14; clone size: .; D gene: TRBD1; CDR3 DNA: TGTGCCAGCAGCCAAAGACGGGACAGCCCTTGGGAGACCCAGTACTTC; CDR3 protein: CASSQRRDSPWETQYF
J gene: TRBJ2-1; CDR3 length: 16; V gene: TRBV7-3; clone size: .; D gene: TRBD1; CDR3 DNA: TGTGCCAGCAGCTTGCTTGGACAGGGGTCCATGGGTGAGCAGTTCTTC; CDR3 protein: CASSLLGQGSMGEQFF
J gene: TRBJ1-1; CDR3 length: 11; V gene: TRBV7-6; clone size: .; D gene: .; CDR3 DNA: TGTGCCAGCGGACAGTACACTGAAGCTTTCTTT; CDR3 protein: CASGQYTEAFF
J gene: TRBJ1-2; CDR3 length: 15; V gene: TRBV6-5; clone size: .; D gene: TRBD1; CDR3 DNA: TGTGCCAGCAGTTACGACAGGGGGCGCGGGTATGGCTACACCTTC; CDR3 protein: CASSYDRGRGYGYTF
J gene: TRBJ2-1; CDR3 length: 15; V gene: TRBV6-4; clone size: .; D gene: TRBD1; CDR3 DNA: TGTGCCAGCAGTCAAGACAGGGGTTCGTTGGGTGAGCAGTTCTTC; CDR3 protein: CASSQDRGSLGEQFF
J gene: TRBJ2-2; CDR3 length: 13; V gene: TRBV6-5; clone size: .; D gene: TRBD1; CDR3 DNA: TGTGCCAGCACCACAGGGGGAAGCGGGGAGCTGTTTTTT; CDR3 protein: CASTTGGSGELFF
J gene: TRBJ1-2; CDR3 length: 15; V gene: TRBV6-5; clone size: .; D gene: TRBD1; CDR3 DNA: TGTGCCAGCAGGCCCCATACAGGGGCCGTCTATGGCTACACCTTC; CDR3 protein: CASRPHTGAVYGYTF
J gene: TRBJ2-7; CDR3 length: 13; V gene: TRBV5-1; clone size: .; D gene: .; CDR3 DNA: TGCGCCAGCAGTTTGAGACAGGGAGGCGAGCAGTACTTC; CDR3 protein: CASSLRQGGEQYF
J gene: TRBJ2-3; CDR3 length: 11; V gene: TRBV20-1; clone size: .; D gene: .; CDR3 DNA: TGCAGTGCTAGTCATGTGGATACGCAGTATTTT; CDR3 protein: CSASHVDTQYF
J gene: TRBJ2-3; CDR3 length: 19; V gene: TRBV4-2; clone size: .; D gene: TRBD2; CDR3 DNA: TGTGCCAGCAGCCCGCCAGGACTAGCGGGGGGTCGGTCAGCGGATACGCAGTATTTT; CDR3 protein: CASSPPGLAGGRSADTQYF
J gene: TRBJ1-6; CDR3 length: 16; V gene: TRBV5-4; clone size: .; D gene: TRBD1; CDR3 DNA: TGTGCCAGCAGCCCAAGACAGGGAAGTTATAATTCACCCCTCCACTTT; CDR3 protein: CASSPRQGSYNSPLHF
J gene: TRBJ2-7; CDR3 length: 14; V gene: TRBV2; clone size: .; D gene: .; CDR3 DNA: TGTGCCAGCAGTGCGGAACAGGGCTCCTACGAGCAGTACTTC; CDR3 protein: CASSAEQGSYEQYF
J gene: TRBJ1-1; CDR3 length: 11; V gene: TRBV6-5; clone size: .; D gene: .; CDR3 DNA: TGTGCCAGCAGTTACGAGGGTGAAGCTTTCTTT; CDR3 protein: CASSYEGEAFF
J gene: TRBJ1-6; CDR3 length: 19; V gene: TRBV7-9; clone size: once; D gene: .; CDR3 DNA: TGTGCCAGCAGCTCCCCCGGGACAACTGGCCACTTCTATAATTCACCCCTCCACTTT; CDR3 protein: CASSSPGTTGHFYNSPLHF
J gene: TRBJ2-1; CDR3 length: 13; V gene: TRBV5-6; clone size: .; D gene: .; CDR3 DNA: TGTGCCAGCAGGTCTGACAGGTTAAATGAGCAGTTCTTC; CDR3 protein: CASRSDRLNEQFF
J gene: TRBJ1-5; CDR3 length: 15; V gene: TRBV27; clone size: .; D gene: TRBD1; CDR3 DNA: TGTGCCAGCAGTTTATCGCAACAGGGGGATCAGCCCCAGCATTTT; CDR3 protein: CASSLSQQGDQPQHF
J gene: TRBJ2-1; CDR3 length: 13; V gene: TRBV2; clone size: .; D gene: .; CDR3 DNA: TGTGCCAGCAGTGAAGCGAACGGGGATGAGCAGTTCTTC; CDR3 protein: CASSEANGDEQFF
J gene: TRBJ1-2; CDR3 length: 14; V gene: TRBV6-5; clone size: .; D gene: TRBD1; CDR3 DNA: TGTGCCAGTCATCCGGGACAGGGGGGCCATGGCTACACCTTC; CDR3 protein: CASHPGQGGHGYTF
J gene: TRBJ1-2; CDR3 length: 14; V gene: TRBV25-1; clone size: .; D gene: .; CDR3 DNA: TGTGCCAGCAGTGAATACAACAAAGACTATGGCTACACCTTC; CDR3 protein: CASSEYNKDYGYTF
J gene: TRBJ1-5; CDR3 length: 15; V gene: TRBV19; clone size: .; D gene: .; CDR3 DNA: TGTGCCAGTAGTACACAGACAGGTTTCAATCAGCCCCAGCATTTT; CDR3 protein: CASSTQTGFNQPQHF
J gene: TRBJ2-1; CDR3 length: 17; V gene: TRBV4-3; clone size: .; D gene: TRBD2; CDR3 DNA: TGCGCCAGCAGCCAAGTCGGACTAGCGGGGGGGGGCAATGAGCAGTTCTTC; CDR3 protein: CASSQVGLAGGGNEQFF
J gene: TRBJ2-7; CDR3 length: 16; V gene: TRBV4-3; clone size: .; D gene: .; CDR3 DNA: TGCGCCAGCAGCCAAGAGTTGTTTCAGGTCACCTACGAGCAGTACTTC; CDR3 protein: CASSQELFQVTYEQYF
J gene: TRBJ2-3; CDR3 length: 13; V gene: TRBV6-5; clone size: .; D gene: TRBD1; CDR3 DNA: TGTGCCAGCAGACCCGGACAGGTCCATACGCAGTATTTT; CDR3 protein: CASRPGQVHTQYF
J gene: TRBJ1-1; CDR3 length: 14; V gene: TRBV9; clone size: .; D gene: TRBD1; CDR3 DNA: TGTGCCAGCAGCGGACAGGGGGCGAACACTGAAGCTTTCTTT; CDR3 protein: CASSGQGANTEAFF
J gene: TRBJ1-2; CDR3 length: 13; V gene: TRBV5-6; clone size: .; D gene: .; CDR3 DNA: TGTGCCAGCAGCTCCGCAGGCCCTCGGGGCTACACCTTC; CDR3 protein: CASSSAGPRGYTF
J gene: TRBJ1-2; CDR3 length: 14; V gene: TRBV19; clone size: .; D gene: .; CDR3 DNA: TGTGCCAGTAGTACCCAGGCTGTGAACTATGGCTACACCTTC; CDR3 protein: CASSTQAVNYGYTF
J gene: TRBJ2-5; CDR3 length: 15; V gene: TRBV19; clone size: .; D gene: TRBD2; CDR3 DNA: TGTGCCAGTAGTATAGAGGGGACTAGCGGGGAGACCCAGTACTTC; CDR3 protein: CASSIEGTSGETQYF
J gene: TRBJ2-7; CDR3 length: 13; V gene: TRBV10-3; clone size: .; D gene: .; CDR3 DNA: TGTGCCAACTCGGCGGGGGCGAAGTACGAGCAGTACTTC; CDR3 protein: CANSAGAKYEQYF
J gene: TRBJ2-3; CDR3 length: 16; V gene: TRBV4-3; clone size: .; D gene: TRBD2; CDR3 DNA: TGCGCCAGCAGCCCCGGCCGGGGAGGGATCATAGATACGCAGTATTTT; CDR3 protein: CASSPGRGGIIDTQYF
J gene: TRBJ1-1; CDR3 length: 16; V gene: TRBV4-1; clone size: .; D gene: TRBD1; CDR3 DNA: TGCGCCAGCAGCACTGTGAGAGGGGGCGCGCGCACTGAAGCTTTCTTT; CDR3 protein: CASSTVRGGARTEAFF
J gene: TRBJ2-3; CDR3 length: 14; V gene: TRBV18; clone size: .; D gene: .; CDR3 DNA: TGTGCCAGCTCCCCGGACAGCCCATCAGATACGCAGTATTTT; CDR3 protein: CASSPDSPSDTQYF
J gene: TRBJ2-7; CDR3 length: 15; V gene: TRBV6-5; clone size: .; D gene: TRBD2; CDR3 DNA: TGTGCCAGCAGCACCGAGCGGGGGCCAGCCTACGAGCAGTACTTC; CDR3 protein: CASSTERGPAYEQYF
J gene: TRBJ1-6; CDR3 length: 14; V gene: TRBV6-5; clone size: .; D gene: TRBD1; CDR3 DNA: TGTGCCAGCAGTCCGGACAGGGCCTTTTCACCCCTCCACTTT; CDR3 protein: CASSPDRAFSPLHF
J gene: TRBJ2-3; CDR3 length: 13; V gene: TRBV7-7; clone size: .; D gene: .; CDR3 DNA: TGTGCTAGCAGCCTATACAGCACAGATACGCAGTATTTT; CDR3 protein: CASSLYSTDTQYF
J gene: TRBJ2-3; CDR3 length: 12; V gene: TRBV29-1; clone size: .; D gene: TRBD1; CDR3 DNA: TGCAGCGTTGTCGACAGGGGGAATACGCAGTATTTT; CDR3 protein: CSVVDRGNTQYF
J gene: TRBJ2-1; CDR3 length: 18; V gene: TRBV7-9; clone size: .; D gene: .; CDR3 DNA: TGTGCCAGCAGCTTATTGCCGGTGATCGAGGTAGTTCTCAATGAGCAGTTCTTC; CDR3 protein: CASSLLPVIEVVLNEQFF
J gene: TRBJ2-1; CDR3 length: 16; V gene: TRBV6-4; clone size: .; D gene: TRBD2; CDR3 DNA: TGTGCCAGCAGTGACTCGAGTCGGGGGGGCGGTAATGAGCAGTTCTTC; CDR3 protein: CASSDSSRGGGNEQFF
J gene: TRBJ2-5; CDR3 length: 15; V gene: TRBV27; clone size: once; D gene: TRBD2; CDR3 DNA: TGTGCCAGCAGTTTCGGCAGCGGGGGACAAGAGACCCAGTACTTC; CDR3 protein: CASSFGSGGQETQYF
J gene: TRBJ1-5; CDR3 length: 13; V gene: TRBV30; clone size: .; D gene: TRBD1; CDR3 DNA: TGTGCCTGGACCATGGACAGGGACCAGCCCCAGCATTTT; CDR3 protein: CAWTMDRDQPQHF
J gene: TRBJ1-5; CDR3 length: 15; V gene: TRBV4-3; clone size: .; D gene: .; CDR3 DNA: TGCGCCAGCAGCCAAATGCAGGGATCCAATCAGCCCCAGCATTTT; CDR3 protein: CASSQMQGSNQPQHF
J gene: TRBJ2-3; CDR3 length: 14; V gene: TRBV5-1; clone size: .; D gene: .; CDR3 DNA: TGCGCCAGCAGCCCGGACATTTACACAGATACGCAGTATTTT; CDR3 protein: CASSPDIYTDTQYF
J gene: TRBJ1-4; CDR3 length: 15; V gene: TRBV4-2; clone size: .; D gene: .; CDR3 DNA: TGTGCCAGCAGCCAAGAGGGAAGGGAGAATGAAAAACTGTTTTTT; CDR3 protein: CASSQEGRENEKLFF
J gene: TRBJ1-4; CDR3 length: 15; V gene: TRBV27; clone size: .; D gene: TRBD1; CDR3 DNA: TGTGCCAGCAGCTTGGCCGGGACAGGGGCCGAAAAACTGTTTTTT; CDR3 protein: CASSLAGTGAEKLFF
J gene: TRBJ2-3; CDR3 length: 15; V gene: TRBV5-4; clone size: .; D gene: TRBD2; CDR3 DNA: TGTGCCAGCAGCTTGACTAGCGGGAGCACAGATACGCAGTATTTT; CDR3 protein: CASSLTSGSTDTQYF
J gene: TRBJ1-1; CDR3 length: 13; V gene: TRBV2; clone size: .; D gene: TRBD1; CDR3 DNA: TGTGCCAGCAGGGGACAGGGGATGGCTGAAGCTTTCTTT; CDR3 protein: CASRGQGMAEAFF
J gene: TRBJ1-2; CDR3 length: 15; V gene: TRBV9; clone size: .; D gene: TRBD1; CDR3 DNA: TGTGCCAGCAGCTCTGGGGACAGGGCTAACTATGGCTACACCTTC; CDR3 protein: CASSSGDRANYGYTF